Reported below is one T cell receptor (beta chain). Its specificity is not known. The sample originates from a study of CD8+ T cells in alopecia areata. Study context: Treated patients took oral tofacitinib at 5 to 10 mg twice daily. The SALT score measured affected scalp surface percentage in treated patients. Broader study findings: Tofacitinib delivered significant drops in scalp clonality and in expanded CD8+ clones among the top 100.

The authors extracted RNA and reverse transcribed it into cDNA as the sequencing template. The method was immunoSEQ multiplex PCR; TCRdb's version includes in-frame clones alone and lacks a portion of them. The profile shows 90,000 to 100,000 clones, 50% to 75% of them singletons. Documented treatment: oral pan-JAK inhibitor, 5-10 mg twice daily. It was from PBMCs that CD4+ and CD8+ T cells were sorted. Sequencing was performed on CD8+ T cells sorted from blood, taken at week 4, from a patient treated with tofacitinib. The source of this sequence is a human donor with alopecia areata.

The CDR3 nucleotides read TGCAGCGTTGAGATAAATGAGCAGTTCTTC. This encodes CSVEINEQFF. This sequence joins TRBV29-1 and TRBJ2-1; D gene ambiguous. Per the germline V gene, CDR1 is SQVTM and CDR2 is ANQGSEA. This CDR3 has 10 residues. Trimming left V 3 bases short and J 7 bases short, with 4 bases between.